This is a list of T cell receptor beta chains from one sample in a study of blood T cell repertoires in COVID-19. Generated by immunoSEQ multiplex PCR, the TCRdb table keeps only in-frame clones and is missing some. The profile shows approximately 190,000 clones, 85% to 90% of them singletons. The sequenced sample was peripheral blood. These receptors came from a man aged 35 to 55 with active or convalescent COVID-19. Both conserved end residues are part of each CDR3. The D gene is left open where the match is weak. The size entry is marked missing in some rows and otherwise reads once, few, many or a size class.

clone_size d_call j_call v_call cdr3_nt cdr3_aa
. TRBD1 TRBJ1-3 TRBV19 TGTGCCAGTAGTACTCCGACAGGGTCCCCCTCTGGAAACACCATATATTTT CASSTPTGSPSGNTIYF
. . TRBJ1-4 TRBV7-2 TGTGCCAGCAGCGTCAATGGGGGGGGCCGAAAACTGTTTTTT CASSVNGGGRKLFF
. TRBD1 TRBJ2-7 TRBV5-1 TGCGCCAGCAGCCCTTCTCCGGACAGGGCTTACGAGCAGTACTTC CASSPSPDRAYEQYF
. . TRBJ2-7 TRBV15 TGTGCCACCAGCAGAGTTACAGGGTTCTACGAGCAGTACTTC CATSRVTGFYEQYF
. . TRBJ1-1 TRBV29-1 TGCAGCGCCGACTCTAAACAGGGTGGGTTAGGCACTGAAGCTTTCTTT CSADSKQGGLGTEAFF
once TRBD2 TRBJ2-5 TRBV7-2 TGTGCCAGCAGCTTATTGGGACTATCAGAGACCCAGTACTTC CASSLLGLSETQYF
. TRBD1 TRBJ1-3 TRBV5-1 TGCGCCAGCAGCCTCGACAGGGGATCTGGAAACACCATATATTTT CASSLDRGSGNTIYF
. TRBD1 TRBJ1-2 TRBV6-5 TGTGCCACCCAGCCAAGACAGGGGGCTTACTATGGCTACACCTTC CATQPRQGAYYGYTF
. . TRBJ2-7 TRBV19 TGTGCCAGTAGTCCCCGGGACGGGAGTTACGAGCAGTACTTC CASSPRDGSYEQYF
. . TRBJ2-2 TRBV28 TGTGCCAGCAGTTTACTACAGGGTAACGGGGAGCTGTTTTTT CASSLLQGNGELFF
. TRBD1 TRBJ1-5 TRBV10-3 TGTGCCATCAGTCCCCAACAGGGGATCGCGGGTCAGCCCCAGCATTTT CAISPQQGIAGQPQHF
. TRBD1 TRBJ1-6 TRBV28 TGTGCCAGCAGTTGGAGACGACAGGGTTGGAATTCACCCCTCCACTTT CASSWRRQGWNSPLHF
. . TRBJ1-1 TRBV27 TGTGCCAGCAGCTCACCCCGCGGGGTGGGAACTGAAGCTTTCTTT CASSSPRGVGTEAFF
once TRBD1 TRBJ1-2 TRBV6-5 TGTGCCAGCAGAAAGAGGACAGGGCCTAACTATGGCTACACCTTC CASRKRTGPNYGYTF
. . TRBJ2-1 TRBV7-3 TGTGCCAGCAGCCGGAAAGGAGGACCCTACAATGAGCAGTTCTTC CASSRKGGPYNEQFF
few TRBD2 TRBJ2-1 TRBV6-1 TGTGCCAGCAGTGAAACGTCCCCTCCAGCGGGGGGGCCTCAGTTCTTC CASSETSPPAGGPQFF
once TRBD1 TRBJ2-1 TRBV6-2/TRBV6-3 TGTGCCAGCAGCCCCACCGGGACAGGGGGCGGTGAGCAGTTCTTC CASSPTGTGGGEQFF
once . TRBJ1-3 TRBV6-5 TGTGCCAGCAGTTACGGGGGACTCTCTGGAAACACCATATATTTT CASSYGGLSGNTIYF
. . TRBJ1-1 TRBV6-2/TRBV6-3 TGTGCCAGCAGTTACACTGGGCTCGTAGCTTTCTTT CASSYTGLVAFF
. . TRBJ2-7 TRBV28 TGTGCCAGCAGTTTATCTCTCTCCGAGCAGTACTTC CASSLSLSEQYF
. TRBD1 TRBJ1-5 TRBV6-5 TGTGCCAGCAGTTCGGCAGGGGGCTTTTATCAGCCCCAGCATTTT CASSSAGGFYQPQHF
. . TRBJ2-5 TRBV11-2 TGTGCCAGCAGCTTGACTTTAACCTCGGAGACCCAGTACTTC CASSLTLTSETQYF
. . TRBJ1-1 TRBV19 TGTGCCAGTAGGATTGGGAGTCATGAAGCTTTCTTT CASRIGSHEAFF
. TRBD2 TRBJ2-7 TRBV11-3 TGTGCCAGCAGCTTAGATCTCCCCTGGGGAGCGGGAGGAGAAAAGACCTACGAGCAGTACTTC CASSLDLPWGAGGEKTYEQYF
. TRBD1 TRBJ1-1 TRBV19 TGTGCCAGTAGTGCGGGGACAGGTGGCACTGAAGCTTTCTTT CASSAGTGGTEAFF
. . TRBJ1-1 TRBV30 TGTGCCTGGAGTGGGCGGGGGGTCCCTGAAGCTTTCTTT CAWSGRGVPEAFF
. TRBD1 TRBJ1-1 TRBV27 TGTGCCAGCAGTGGACAGGGTAACACTGAAGCTTTCTTT CASSGQGNTEAFF
. TRBD1 TRBJ1-4 TRBV12-5 TGTGCTAGTGGTTTGGTCCTGACAGGGAATGAAAAACTGTTTTTT CASGLVLTGNEKLFF
. TRBD1 TRBJ1-5 TRBV6-1 TGTGCCAGCAGTGACCTCACAGGGGTTTGGGGCAATCAGCCCCAGCATTTT CASSDLTGVWGNQPQHF
. TRBD2 TRBJ2-3 TRBV27 TGTGCCAGCAGTTTACTAGCGGGGGTCATAGATACGCAGTATTTT CASSLLAGVIDTQYF
. TRBD1 TRBJ1-1 TRBV19 TGTGCCAGTAGTCGACAGGGGCCTGAAGCTTTCTTT CASSRQGPEAFF
. . TRBJ2-1 TRBV4-3 TGCGCCAGCAGCCCGACTAGGGTCTCCTACAATGAGCAGTTCTTC CASSPTRVSYNEQFF
. . TRBJ1-2 TRBV5-5 TGTGCCAGCAGCGCCGTTGCAGGGATAAACTATGGCTACACCTTC CASSAVAGINYGYTF
. . TRBJ2-7 TRBV9 TGTGCCAGCAGCGTAGGTGGGCCCTACGAGCAGTACTTC CASSVGGPYEQYF